This T cell receptor (beta chain) was observed in a study of blood T cell repertoires in COVID-19. Study-wide background: Whether acute or convalescent, the COVID-19 samples came from the United States, Italy and Spain. PBMCs, B-cell-depleted T cells, or T cells provided the cDNA or gDNA that made up the material.

Recruits, aged 18 to 89 years, lived in 20 to 30 US areas. The germline V and J ends were trimmed by 7 bases and 3 bases, with 13 bases remaining between them. CDR1 and CDR2 from the germline V gene are MNHEY and SMNVEV (reference sequence). The CDR3 totals 15 residues. As handled by the study authors: Cell counts per sample came from amplifying reference gene primers. The method was immunoSEQ multiplex PCR; TCRdb's version includes in-frame clones alone and lacks a portion of them. The DNA gave D and trimming, while V, J and clone size come from that table. The sample carries 250,000 to 300,000 clones, around four fifths recorded once.

The chain employs TRBV27 and TRBJ1-6; a weak D match, TRBD1 (5 bases). The source is a man aged 25-40 years with acute COVID-19. The source material was PBMCs or T cells enriched from blood (not recorded which). The CDR3 region has the DNA TGTGCCAGCAAGAGCGGGACTAACTATAATTCACCCCTCCACTTT. As protein: CASKSGTNYNSPLHF.